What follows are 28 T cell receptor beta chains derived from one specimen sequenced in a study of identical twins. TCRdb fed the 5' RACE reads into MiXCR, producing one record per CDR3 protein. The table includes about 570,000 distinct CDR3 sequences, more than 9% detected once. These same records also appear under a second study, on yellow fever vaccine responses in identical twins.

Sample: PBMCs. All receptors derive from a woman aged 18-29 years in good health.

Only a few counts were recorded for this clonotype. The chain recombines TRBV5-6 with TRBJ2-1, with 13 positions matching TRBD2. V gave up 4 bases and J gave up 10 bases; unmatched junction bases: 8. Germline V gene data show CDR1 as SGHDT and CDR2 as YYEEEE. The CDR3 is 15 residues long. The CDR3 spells CASSRGLAGVPEQFF. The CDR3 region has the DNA TGTGCCAGCAGCCGTGGACTAGCGGGAGTCCCAGAGCAGTTCTTC.

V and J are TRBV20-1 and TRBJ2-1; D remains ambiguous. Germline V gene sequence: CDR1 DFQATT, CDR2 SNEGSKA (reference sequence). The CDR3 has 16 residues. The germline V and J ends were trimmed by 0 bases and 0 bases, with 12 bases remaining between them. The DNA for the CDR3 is TGCAGTGCTAGAGATGGTTCGAGGAGCTCCTACAATGAGCAGTTCTTC. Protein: CSARDGSRSSYNEQFF.

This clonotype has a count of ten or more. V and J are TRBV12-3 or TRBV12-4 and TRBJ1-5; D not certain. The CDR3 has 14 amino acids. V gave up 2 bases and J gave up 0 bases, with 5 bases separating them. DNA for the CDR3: TGTGCCAGCAGTTTATCGTCTAGCAATCAGCCCCAGCATTTT. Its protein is CASSLSSSNQPQHF.

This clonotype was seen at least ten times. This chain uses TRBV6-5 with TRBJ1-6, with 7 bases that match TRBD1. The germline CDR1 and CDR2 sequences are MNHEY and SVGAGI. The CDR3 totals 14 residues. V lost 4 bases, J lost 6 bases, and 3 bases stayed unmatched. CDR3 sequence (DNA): TGTGCCAGCAGTTCCGGGGACAGTAATTCACCCCTCCACTTT. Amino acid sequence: CASSSGDSNSPLHF.

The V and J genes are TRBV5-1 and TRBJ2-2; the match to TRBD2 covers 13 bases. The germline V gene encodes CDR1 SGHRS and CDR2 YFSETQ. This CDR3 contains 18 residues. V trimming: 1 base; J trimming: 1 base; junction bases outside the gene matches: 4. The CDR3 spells CASSLRGLAGVNTGELFF. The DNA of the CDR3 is TGCGCCAGCAGCTTGAGAGGACTAGCGGGGGTGAACACCGGGGAGCTGTTTTTT.

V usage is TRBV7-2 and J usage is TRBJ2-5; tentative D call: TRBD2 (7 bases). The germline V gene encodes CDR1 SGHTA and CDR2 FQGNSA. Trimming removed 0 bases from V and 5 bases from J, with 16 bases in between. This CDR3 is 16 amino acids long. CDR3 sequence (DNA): TGTGCCAGCAGCTTAGCGGGGGGGCCGTGGGATGAGACCCAGTACTTC. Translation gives CASSLAGGPWDETQYF. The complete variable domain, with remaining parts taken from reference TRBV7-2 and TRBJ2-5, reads GAGVSQSPSNKVTEKGKDVELRCDPISGHTALYWYRQSLGQGLEFLIYFQGNSAPDKSGLPSDRFSAERTGGSVSTLTIQRTQQEDSAVYLCASSLAGGPWDETQYFGPGTRLLVL.

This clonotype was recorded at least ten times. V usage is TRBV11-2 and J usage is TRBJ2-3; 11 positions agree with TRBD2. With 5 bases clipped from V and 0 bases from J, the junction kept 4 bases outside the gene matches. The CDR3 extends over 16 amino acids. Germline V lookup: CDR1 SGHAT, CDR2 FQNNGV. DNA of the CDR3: TGTGCCAGCAGCGACGGGACTAGCGGTAGCACAGATACGCAGTATTTT. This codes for CASSDGTSGSTDTQYF.

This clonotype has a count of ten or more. The CDR3 protein is CASSARTSGGLYEQYF. CDR3 DNA: TGTGCCAGCAGCGCCCGGACTAGCGGGGGGTTATACGAGCAGTACTTC. This chain uses TRBV7-9 with TRBJ2-7; 14 bases line up with TRBD2. Germline V CDR1 and CDR2: SEHNR, FQNEAQ (reference sequence). CDR3 length: 16 amino acids. After removal of 5 bases from V and 4 bases from J, the junction contained 7 bases not matched to a gene. Full variable domain (rest looked up from reference TRBV7-9 and TRBJ2-7): DTGVSQNPRHKITKRGQNVTFRCDPISEHNRLYWYRQTLGQGPEFLTYFQNEAQLEKSRLLSDRFSAERPKGSFSTLEIQRTEQGDSAMYLCASSARTSGGLYEQYFGPGTRLTVT.

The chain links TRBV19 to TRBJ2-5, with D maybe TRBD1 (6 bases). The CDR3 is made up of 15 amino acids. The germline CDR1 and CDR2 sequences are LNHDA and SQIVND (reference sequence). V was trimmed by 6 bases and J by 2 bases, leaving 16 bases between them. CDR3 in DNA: TGTGCCAGTAGACCCGGGACAACAGATCAAGAGACCCAGTACTTC. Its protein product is CASRPGTTDQETQYF.

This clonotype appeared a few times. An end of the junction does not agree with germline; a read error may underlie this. CDR3 region: CASTQTLAKNIQYF. The CDR3 bases are TGTGCCAGCACCCAAACTCTAGCCAAAAACATTCAGTACTTC. This chain joins TRBV3-1 and TRBJ2-4; unclear D gene. The CDR3 contains 14 residues. Germline lookup yields CDR1 LGHDT and CDR2 YNNKEL (reference sequence). Using reference TRBV3-1 and TRBJ2-4 for the parts outside the CDR3, the full variable domain is DTAVSQTPKYLVTQMGNDKSIKCEQNLGHDTMYWYKQDSKKFLKIMFSYNNKELIINETVPNRFSPKSPDKAHLNLHINSLELGDSAVYFCASTQTLAKNIQYFGAGTRLSVL.

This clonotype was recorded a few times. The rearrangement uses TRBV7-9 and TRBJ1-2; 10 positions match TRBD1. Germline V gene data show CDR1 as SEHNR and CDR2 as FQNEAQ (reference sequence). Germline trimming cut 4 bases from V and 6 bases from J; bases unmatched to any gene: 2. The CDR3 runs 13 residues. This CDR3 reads CASSWGTGDGYTF. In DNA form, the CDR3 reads TGTGCCAGCAGCTGGGGGACAGGGGATGGCTACACCTTC.

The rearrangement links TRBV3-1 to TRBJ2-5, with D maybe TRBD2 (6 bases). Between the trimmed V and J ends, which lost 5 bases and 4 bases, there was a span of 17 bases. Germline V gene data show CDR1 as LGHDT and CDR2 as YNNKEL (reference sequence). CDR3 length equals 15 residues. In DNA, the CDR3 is TGTGCCAGCAGCTTTGGGACTTTGGGCAGAGAGACCCAGTACTTC. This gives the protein CASSFGTLGRETQYF.

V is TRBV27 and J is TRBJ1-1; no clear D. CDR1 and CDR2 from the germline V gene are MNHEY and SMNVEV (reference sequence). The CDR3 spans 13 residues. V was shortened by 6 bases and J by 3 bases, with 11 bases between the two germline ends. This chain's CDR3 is CASRQSGHTEAFF. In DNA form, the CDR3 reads TGTGCCAGCAGACAAAGCGGGCACACTGAAGCTTTCTTT.

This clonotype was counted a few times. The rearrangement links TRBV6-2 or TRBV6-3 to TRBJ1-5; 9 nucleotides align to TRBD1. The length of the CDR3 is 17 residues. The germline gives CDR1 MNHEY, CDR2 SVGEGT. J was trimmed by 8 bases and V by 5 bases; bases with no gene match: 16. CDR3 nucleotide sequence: TGTGCCAGCAGTACGGGGAAGTGGGACAGGGTACGGAAGCCCCAGCATTTT. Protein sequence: CASSTGKWDRVRKPQHF.

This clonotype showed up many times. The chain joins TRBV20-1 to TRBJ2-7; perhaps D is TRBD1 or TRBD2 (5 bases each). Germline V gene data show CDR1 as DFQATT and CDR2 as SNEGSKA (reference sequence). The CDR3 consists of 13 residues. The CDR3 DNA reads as TGCAGCAACCAGGTCGGGACGACCTACGAGCAGTACTTC. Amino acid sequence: CSNQVGTTYEQYF.

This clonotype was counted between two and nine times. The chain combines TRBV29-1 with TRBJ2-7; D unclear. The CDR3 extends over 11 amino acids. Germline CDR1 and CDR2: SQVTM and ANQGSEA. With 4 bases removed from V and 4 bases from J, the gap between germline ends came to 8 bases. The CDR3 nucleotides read TGCAGCGTTGGCCGATTTTACGAGCAGTACTTC. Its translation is CSVGRFYEQYF.

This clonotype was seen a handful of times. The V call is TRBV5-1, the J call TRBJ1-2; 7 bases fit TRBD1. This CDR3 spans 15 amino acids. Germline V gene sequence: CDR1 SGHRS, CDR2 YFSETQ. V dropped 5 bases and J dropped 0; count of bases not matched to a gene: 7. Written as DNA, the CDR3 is TGCGCCAGCAGGTCCTGGGACAGAGCTAACTATGGCTACACCTTC. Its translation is CASRSWDRANYGYTF.

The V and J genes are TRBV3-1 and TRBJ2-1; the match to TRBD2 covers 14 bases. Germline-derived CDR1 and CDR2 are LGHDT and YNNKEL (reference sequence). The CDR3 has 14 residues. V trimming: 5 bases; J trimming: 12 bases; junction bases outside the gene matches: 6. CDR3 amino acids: CASSERLAGGPQFF. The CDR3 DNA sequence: TGTGCCAGCAGCGAAAGACTAGCGGGAGGGCCGCAGTTCTTC.

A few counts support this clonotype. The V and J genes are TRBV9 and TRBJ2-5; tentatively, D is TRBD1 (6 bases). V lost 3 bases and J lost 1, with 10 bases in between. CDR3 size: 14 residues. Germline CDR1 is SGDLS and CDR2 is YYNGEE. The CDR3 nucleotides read TGTGCCAGCAGCGATACAGGGCCCCAAGAGACCCAGTACTTC. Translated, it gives CASSDTGPQETQYF.

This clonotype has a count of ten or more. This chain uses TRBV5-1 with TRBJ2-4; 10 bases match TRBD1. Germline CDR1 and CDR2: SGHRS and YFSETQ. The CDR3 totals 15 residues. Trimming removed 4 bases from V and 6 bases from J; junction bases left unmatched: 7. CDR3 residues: CASSDHRDRGNIQYF. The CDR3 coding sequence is TGCGCCAGCAGCGACCACCGGGACAGGGGAAACATTCAGTACTTC.

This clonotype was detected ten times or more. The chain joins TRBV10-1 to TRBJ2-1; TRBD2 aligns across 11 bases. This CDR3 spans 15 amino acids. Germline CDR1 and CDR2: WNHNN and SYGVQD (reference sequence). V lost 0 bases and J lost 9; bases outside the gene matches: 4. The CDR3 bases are TGCGCCAGCAGTGAGTCCACTAGCGGGAGCAGTGAGCAGTTCTTC. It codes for CASSESTSGSSEQFF.

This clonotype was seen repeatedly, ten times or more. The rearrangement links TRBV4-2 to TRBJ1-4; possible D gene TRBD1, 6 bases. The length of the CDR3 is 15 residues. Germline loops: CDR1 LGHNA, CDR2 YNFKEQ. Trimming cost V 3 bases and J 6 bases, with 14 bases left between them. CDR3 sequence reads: CASSQALGGDEKLFF. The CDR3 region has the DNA TGTGCCAGCAGCCAGGCCTTGGGGGGCGATGAAAAACTGTTTTTT.

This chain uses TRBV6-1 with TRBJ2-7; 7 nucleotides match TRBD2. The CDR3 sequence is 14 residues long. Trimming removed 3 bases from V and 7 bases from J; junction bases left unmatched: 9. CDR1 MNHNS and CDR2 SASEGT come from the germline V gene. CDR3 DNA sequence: TGTGCCAGCAGTGATCGAGGGAGGGATTGGGAGCAGTACTTC. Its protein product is CASSDRGRDWEQYF.

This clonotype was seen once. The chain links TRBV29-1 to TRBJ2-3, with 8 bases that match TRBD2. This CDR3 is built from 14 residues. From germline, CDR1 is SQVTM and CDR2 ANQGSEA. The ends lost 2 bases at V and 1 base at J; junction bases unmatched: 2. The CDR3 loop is CSVELAGRTDTQYF. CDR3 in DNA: TGCAGCGTTGAATTAGCGGGGCGCACAGATACGCAGTATTTT.

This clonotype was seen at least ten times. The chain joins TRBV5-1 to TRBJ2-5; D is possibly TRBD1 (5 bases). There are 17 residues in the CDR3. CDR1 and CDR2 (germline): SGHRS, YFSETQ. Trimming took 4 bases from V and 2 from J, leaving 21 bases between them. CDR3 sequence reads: CASSGTTVRVSQETQYF. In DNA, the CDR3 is TGCGCCAGCAGCGGAACGACCGTCAGGGTCTCACAAGAGACCCAGTACTTC.

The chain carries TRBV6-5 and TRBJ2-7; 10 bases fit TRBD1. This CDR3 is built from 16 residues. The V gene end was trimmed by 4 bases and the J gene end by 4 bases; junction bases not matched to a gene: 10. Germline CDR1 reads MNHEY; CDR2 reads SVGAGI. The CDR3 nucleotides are TGTGCCAGCAGTTCACATCCGGGACAGGGGCTTTACGAGCAGTACTTC. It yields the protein CASSSHPGQGLYEQYF.

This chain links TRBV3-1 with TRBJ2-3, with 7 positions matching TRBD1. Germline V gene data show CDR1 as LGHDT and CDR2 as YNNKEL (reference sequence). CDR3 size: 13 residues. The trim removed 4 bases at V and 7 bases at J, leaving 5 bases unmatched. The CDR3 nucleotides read TGTGCCAGCAGCCGAAAACAGGGGTATACGCAGTATTTT. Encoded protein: CASSRKQGYTQYF.

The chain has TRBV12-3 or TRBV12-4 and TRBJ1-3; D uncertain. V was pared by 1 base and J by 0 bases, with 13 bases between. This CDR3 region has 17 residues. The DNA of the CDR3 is TGTGCCAGCAGTTTAGGGCAGGCGATTAGCTCTGGAAACACCATATATTTT. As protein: CASSLGQAISSGNTIYF.